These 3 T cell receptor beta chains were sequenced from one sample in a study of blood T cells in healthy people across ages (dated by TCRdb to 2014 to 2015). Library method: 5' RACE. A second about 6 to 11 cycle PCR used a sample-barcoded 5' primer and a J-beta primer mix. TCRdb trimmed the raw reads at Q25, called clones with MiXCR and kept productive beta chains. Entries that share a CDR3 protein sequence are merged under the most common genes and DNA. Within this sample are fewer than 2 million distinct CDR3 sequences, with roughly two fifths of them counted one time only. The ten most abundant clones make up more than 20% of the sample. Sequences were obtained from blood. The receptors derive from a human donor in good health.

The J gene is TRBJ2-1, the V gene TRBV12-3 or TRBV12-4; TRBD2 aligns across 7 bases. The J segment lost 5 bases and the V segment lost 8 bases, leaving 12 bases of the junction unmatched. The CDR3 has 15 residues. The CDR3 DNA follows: TGTGCCAGCGGCCTCCCGGGGGGTAAGGACAATGAGCAGTTCTTC. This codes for CASGLPGGKDNEQFF.

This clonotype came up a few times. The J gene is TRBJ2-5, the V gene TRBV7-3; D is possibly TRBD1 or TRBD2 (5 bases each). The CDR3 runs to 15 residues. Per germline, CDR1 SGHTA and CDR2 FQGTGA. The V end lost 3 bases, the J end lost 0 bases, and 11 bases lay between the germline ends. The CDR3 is CASSFLGDHQETQYF. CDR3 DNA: TGTGCCAGCAGCTTTCTAGGGGACCACCAAGAGACCCAGTACTTC.

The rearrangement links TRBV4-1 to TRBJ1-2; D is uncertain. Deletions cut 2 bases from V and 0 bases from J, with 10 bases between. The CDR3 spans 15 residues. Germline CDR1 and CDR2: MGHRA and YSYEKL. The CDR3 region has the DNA TGCGCCAGCAGCCAATCTGCCAGTGCTAACTATGGCTACACCTTC. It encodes CASSQSASANYGYTF.